Listed below are T cell receptor beta chains from one sample, sequenced in a study of shared clonotypes between healthy human individuals. The method was immunoSEQ multiplex PCR; TCRdb's version includes in-frame clones alone and lacks a portion of them. This sample carries some 1.4 million clones, around 97% of them seen once, and the ten largest clones take more than 0.9%. Sequences were obtained from naive CD4+ T cells sorted from blood. These TCRs come from a man in his thirties or forties in good health. Both conserved end residues are part of each CDR3. The D gene is left open where the match is weak. A row's size may be missing; if present it is once, few, many or a size class.

DNA: TGTGCCAGCAGCGTATCCCTTGACTTGGACAGGAACTACGAGCAGTACTTC; CDR3: CASSVSLDLDRNYEQYF; J: TRBJ2-7; size: NA; V: TRBV9; D: TRBD1
DNA: TGTGCCAGCAGTGGGCAGGGACCCATTCAGTACTTC; CDR3: CASSGQGPIQYF; J: TRBJ2-4; size: NA; V: TRBV6-1; D: NA
DNA: TGTGCCAGCAGCTTACTACTAGCGGGCGGGCCCTCTATGGGGGAGCAGTTCTTC; CDR3: CASSLLLAGGPSMGEQFF; J: TRBJ2-1; size: NA; V: TRBV7-9; D: TRBD2
DNA: TGTGCCAGCAGTTTACTAGCGGGAATCTATAGCTCCTACAATGAGCAGTTCTTC; CDR3: CASSLLAGIYSSYNEQFF; J: TRBJ2-1; size: NA; V: TRBV7-9; D: TRBD2
DNA: TGTGCCAGCAGTTACCTCAGGGAAACCGGGGAGCTGTTTTTT; CDR3: CASSYLRETGELFF; J: TRBJ2-2; size: NA; V: TRBV6-5; D: NA
DNA: TGTGCCAGTATTGGAGGGTTTGGGGATCAGCCCCAGCATTTT; CDR3: CASIGGFGDQPQHF; J: TRBJ1-5; size: NA; V: TRBV19; D: NA
DNA: TGTGCCAGCAGCTTGGTCAACGGAGGGGCCAACGTCCTGACTTTC; CDR3: CASSLVNGGANVLTF; J: TRBJ2-6; size: NA; V: TRBV5-6; D: NA
DNA: TGCGCCAGCAGCTTGGTCGGAGGGGCGGCCAAAAACATTCAGTACTTC; CDR3: CASSLVGGAAKNIQYF; J: TRBJ2-4; size: once; V: TRBV5-1; D: NA
DNA: TGTGCCTGGAGTGTACAAGAGACCCAGTACTTC; CDR3: CAWSVQETQYF; J: TRBJ2-5; size: NA; V: TRBV30; D: NA
DNA: TGTGCCAGCAGCTCGAAGGAAAACACTGAAGCTTTCTTT; CDR3: CASSSKENTEAFF; J: TRBJ1-1; size: NA; V: TRBV11-2; D: NA
DNA: TGTGCCAGCAGCTGGGGGACTAAACTAAACACAGATACGCAGTATTTT; CDR3: CASSWGTKLNTDTQYF; J: TRBJ2-3; size: NA; V: TRBV9; D: TRBD2
DNA: TGCAGCGGCCTCCGGGCCTTTAACAATGAGCAGTTCTTC; CDR3: CSGLRAFNNEQFF; J: TRBJ2-1; size: NA; V: TRBV29-1; D: NA
DNA: TGTGCCAGCAGTCTCAGAGGGAATGAGCAGTTCTTC; CDR3: CASSLRGNEQFF; J: TRBJ2-1; size: NA; V: TRBV27; D: NA
DNA: TGTGCCAGCAGCTTCGTCGAGCTAGCGGGCACAGATACGCAGTATTTT; CDR3: CASSFVELAGTDTQYF; J: TRBJ2-3; size: NA; V: TRBV7-9; D: TRBD2
DNA: TGTGCCAGCAGCTCCAGACCAGCGGGAGAGGCAGATACGCAGTATTTT; CDR3: CASSSRPAGEADTQYF; J: TRBJ2-3; size: NA; V: TRBV5-4; D: TRBD2
DNA: TGCGCCAGCAGTGAGCCTACAGACAATGAGCAGTTCTTC; CDR3: CASSEPTDNEQFF; J: TRBJ2-1; size: NA; V: TRBV5-1; D: NA
DNA: TGCGCCAGCAGACAGGAGAGCTCCTACAATGAGCAGTTCTTC; CDR3: CASRQESSYNEQFF; J: TRBJ2-1; size: once; V: TRBV4-3; D: NA
DNA: TGTGCCAGCAGCTATGCAAGTGATACCTATGGCTACACCTTC; CDR3: CASSYASDTYGYTF; J: TRBJ1-2; size: NA; V: TRBV11-1; D: NA
DNA: TGTGCCAGCAGCTTAGCGGGGACGGATAACTATGGCTACACCTTC; CDR3: CASSLAGTDNYGYTF; J: TRBJ1-2; size: NA; V: TRBV7-9; D: NA
DNA: TGTGCCAGCAGCCCCATCCGGGGACAGGGCCCCTACGAGCAGTACTTC; CDR3: CASSPIRGQGPYEQYF; J: TRBJ2-7; size: NA; V: TRBV11-2; D: TRBD1
DNA: TGTGCCAGTAGTGCACTAGCGGGAGGGCCTCCCAATGAGCAGTTCTTC; CDR3: CASSALAGGPPNEQFF; J: TRBJ2-1; size: NA; V: TRBV19; D: TRBD2
DNA: TGTGCCAGCAGGAATCTAGCGGCACAAGAGACCCAGTACTTC; CDR3: CASRNLAAQETQYF; J: TRBJ2-5; size: NA; V: TRBV6-1; D: TRBD2
DNA: TGTGCCAGCAGCTTAACTACCGGGGCAGGGCTGGGCTATGGCTACACCTTC; CDR3: CASSLTTGAGLGYGYTF; J: TRBJ1-2; size: NA; V: TRBV7-2; D: NA
DNA: TGTGCCAGCAGCACACCGGGACTAGCCTACAATGAGCAGTTCTTC; CDR3: CASSTPGLAYNEQFF; J: TRBJ2-1; size: once; V: TRBV7-2; D: TRBD2
DNA: TGTGCCAGCTCACCATTGGAGACCCAGTACTTC; CDR3: CASSPLETQYF; J: TRBJ2-5; size: NA; V: TRBV18; D: NA
DNA: TGTGCCAGCAGCCCCATCTTGGGACAGGGGAGTACTGAAGCTTTCTTT; CDR3: CASSPILGQGSTEAFF; J: TRBJ1-1; size: NA; V: TRBV7-2; D: TRBD1
DNA: TGTGCCAGCAGCTTAACTCGGGACAAGCCGGCTTTCTTT; CDR3: CASSLTRDKPAFF; J: TRBJ1-1; size: NA; V: TRBV7-3; D: NA
DNA: TGTGCCAGCAGCCCGGTGACCTACGAGCAGTACTTC; CDR3: CASSPVTYEQYF; J: TRBJ2-7; size: once; V: TRBV7-9; D: NA
DNA: TGTGCCAGCAGCTTAGTTCGGGGCCACGGGGAGCTGTTTTTT; CDR3: CASSLVRGHGELFF; J: TRBJ2-2; size: NA; V: TRBV11-2; D: NA
DNA: TGTGCCAGCTCCGCCAGGAGGGGCGCGGGACCGGATCAGCCCCAGCATTTT; CDR3: CASSARRGAGPDQPQHF; J: TRBJ1-5; size: once; V: TRBV2; D: NA
DNA: TGCGCCAGCAGCATATCGGGACAGGGCGAGAACATTCAGTACTTC; CDR3: CASSISGQGENIQYF; J: TRBJ2-4; size: NA; V: TRBV5-1; D: TRBD1
DNA: TGTGCCAGTAGTATAGTGGCGGGAGGCCTCGGCGGGGAGCTGTTTTTT; CDR3: CASSIVAGGLGGELFF; J: TRBJ2-2; size: once; V: TRBV19; D: TRBD2
DNA: TGTGCCAGCAGTGACGGGTATAATTCACCCCTCCACTTT; CDR3: CASSDGYNSPLHF; J: TRBJ1-6; size: NA; V: TRBV2; D: NA
DNA: TGCGCCAGCAGCTTAGGGACAGCGCAAGAGACCCAGTACTTC; CDR3: CASSLGTAQETQYF; J: TRBJ2-5; size: NA; V: TRBV5-1; D: TRBD1
DNA: TGCGCCAGCAGCTTGATTCCGAACACCGGGGAGCTGTTTTTT; CDR3: CASSLIPNTGELFF; J: TRBJ2-2; size: NA; V: TRBV5-1; D: NA
DNA: TGTGCCAGCTCACCGAGATTGGATCCGACCGGGGAGCTGTTTTTT; CDR3: CASSPRLDPTGELFF; J: TRBJ2-2; size: NA; V: TRBV18; D: NA
DNA: TGCGCCAGCAGCTTGGGCGTTAAAGAGACCCAGTACTTC; CDR3: CASSLGVKETQYF; J: TRBJ2-5; size: NA; V: TRBV5-1; D: NA
DNA: TGTGCCAGCAGCTTAGGTTGGGCCCAGCATTTT; CDR3: CASSLGWAQHF; J: TRBJ1-5; size: NA; V: TRBV7-2; D: NA
DNA: TGTGCCAGCAGCAAGTGGGACTCTAGCGGGAGAAGTTACGAGCAGTACTTC; CDR3: CASSKWDSSGRSYEQYF; J: TRBJ2-7; size: once; V: TRBV21-1; D: NA
DNA: TGTGCCACCAGCAGAGGAACCGGGACAGTGAACACTGAAGCTTTCTTT; CDR3: CATSRGTGTVNTEAFF; J: TRBJ1-1; size: NA; V: TRBV15; D: TRBD1
DNA: TGTGCCAGCAGCGCTAATCCCGGGACAGGGGATAGTAGGTACAATGAGCAGTTCTTC; CDR3: CASSANPGTGDSRYNEQFF; J: TRBJ2-1; size: NA; V: TRBV7-9; D: TRBD1
DNA: TGTGCCATCAGTGCCCCCCGGGACAGGGGGTCCCACGAGCAGTACTTC; CDR3: CAISAPRDRGSHEQYF; J: TRBJ2-7; size: NA; V: TRBV10-3; D: TRBD1
DNA: TGTGCCTGGATTCCTCGGACGGCTTACTCTGGAAACACCATATATTTT; CDR3: CAWIPRTAYSGNTIYF; J: TRBJ1-3; size: NA; V: TRBV30; D: NA
DNA: TGTGCCAGTACTCCGACAGGGCGGGGGGAGAATCAGCCCCAGCATTTT; CDR3: CASTPTGRGENQPQHF; J: TRBJ1-5; size: NA; V: TRBV19; D: TRBD1